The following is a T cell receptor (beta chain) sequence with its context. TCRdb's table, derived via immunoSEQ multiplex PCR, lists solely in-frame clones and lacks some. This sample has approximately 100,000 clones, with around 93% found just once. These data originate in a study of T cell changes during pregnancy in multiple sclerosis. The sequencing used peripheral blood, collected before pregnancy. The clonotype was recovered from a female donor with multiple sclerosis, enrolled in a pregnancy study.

This CDR3 reads CASSLGDRVYEQYF. The CDR3 bases are TGCGCCAGCAGCTTGGGGGACAGGGTCTACGAGCAGTACTTC. The V call is TRBV5-1, the J call TRBJ2-7; 9 nucleotides match TRBD1. V dropped 0 bases and J dropped 3; count of bases not matched to a gene: 1. The CDR3 totals 14 residues. The germline CDR1 and CDR2 sequences are SGHRS and YFSETQ.